The rows below give T cell receptor beta chains drawn from one sample of a study of blood T cell repertoires in COVID-19. Assay: immunoSEQ multiplex PCR; the TCRdb copy retains only in-frame clones and omits some. Of under 200,000 clones in the sample, less than 85% were seen once. The sample comprised PBMCs or T cells enriched from blood (not recorded which). All receptors come from a man in his sixties who had recovered from COVID-19. The CDR3 runs from the conserved cysteine through the conserved F or W. Fields, in order: J gene, V gene, CDR3 protein.

TRBJ2-7 | TRBV6-1 | CASSELGQGPYEQYF
TRBJ2-3 | TRBV29-1 | CSVTGGDEDTQYF
TRBJ1-3 | TRBV9 | CASSVGPGNTIYF
TRBJ2-1 | TRBV2 | CASRMGLAGGINEQFF
TRBJ2-2 | TRBV7-7 | CASSPKGLAGGELFF
TRBJ1-2 | TRBV6-1 | CASSEGGLYGYTF
TRBJ2-1 | TRBV3-1/TRBV3-2 | CASSQPGGSMNEQFF
TRBJ1-4 | TRBV10-3 | CAISGGFNEKLFF
TRBJ2-1 | TRBV11-3 | CASSPAETSGRINEQFF
TRBJ1-6 | TRBV30 | CAWKPFRQGWDSPLHF
TRBJ1-4 | TRBV6-5 | CASSLTGAGEKLFF
TRBJ1-5 | TRBV6-1 | CASSDFRDYNQPQHF
TRBJ2-4 | TRBV19 | CASSTPLGGRSKNIQYF
TRBJ2-7 | TRBV5-1 | CASSPTAGGDHEQYF
TRBJ1-4 | TRBV6-5 | CASSGGRGNEKLFF
TRBJ2-7 | TRBV11-1 | CASSLNPVGGSEQYF
TRBJ1-6 | TRBV4-2 | CASSQEPSSYNSPLHF
TRBJ2-2 | TRBV6-5 | CASSYGAGYTGELFF